These 8 T cell receptor beta chains originate from one sample sequenced in a study of cytomegalovirus exposure and HLA in healthy donors. The PCR ran on 60 Vbeta and 13 Jbeta primers. Sequenced by immunoSEQ multiplex PCR; TCRdb stores in-frame clones only, minus some. The top ten clones hold under 2% of a sample with approximately 120,000 clones, roughly four fifths of them seen once. Source material: PBMCs. These receptor sequences come from a man aged 18 to 30 in good health and CMV-seronegative.

The chain uses TRBV19 and TRBJ1-6; no firm D call. The V gene's germline CDR1 is LNHDA and CDR2 SQIVND (reference sequence). This CDR3 contains 14 residues. Trimming took 1 base from V and 8 from J, leaving 9 bases between them. The CDR3 coding sequence is TGTGCCAGTAGTATAGGCGGCGGATATTCACCCCTCCACTTT. This encodes CASSIGGGYSPLHF.

The chain links TRBV2 to TRBJ1-2; 7 nucleotides align to TRBD1. CDR1 is SNHLY and CDR2 is FYNNEI in the germline V gene. V was clipped by 4 bases and J by 5 bases; unmatched bases: 4. The CDR3 consists of 13 residues. The CDR3 protein is CASSATGVYGYTF. CDR3 DNA: TGTGCCAGCAGTGCCACAGGGGTTTATGGCTACACCTTC. The full variable domain, its missing parts supplied by reference TRBV2 and TRBJ1-2, is EPEVTQTPSHQVTQMGQEVILRCVPISNHLYFYWYRQILGQKVEFLVSFYNNEISEKSEIFDDQFSVERPDGSNFTLKIRSTKLEDSAMYFCASSATGVYGYTFGSGTRLTVV.

The chain uses TRBV5-1 and TRBJ2-2; 9 bases line up with TRBD1. Germline V gene lookup returns CDR1 SGHRS and CDR2 YFSETQ. This CDR3 is 16 amino acids long. Losses at the gene ends were 3 bases for V and 5 bases for J; bases not matched to a gene: 8. The CDR3 spells CASSWGQGILTGELFF. The CDR3 DNA follows: TGCGCCAGCAGCTGGGGACAGGGTATTTTAACCGGGGAGCTGTTTTTT.

Worth noting for this clone: The sample holds other DNA sequences that translate to the same CDR3. The chain links TRBV29-1 to TRBJ1-1, with TRBD1 identical over 8 bases. This CDR3 comprises 13 residues. Germline V CDR1 and CDR2: SQVTM, ANQGSEA. The V and J ends lost 7 bases and 0 bases, in that order; junction bases with no gene match: 4. The CDR3 DNA sequence: TGCAGCGCCGACAGGGGACTGAACACTGAAGCTTTCTTT. It specifies CSADRGLNTEAFF.

This chain uses TRBV7-8 with TRBJ2-7; the match to TRBD2 covers 7 bases. The CDR3 is 14 amino acids. CDR1 SGHVS and CDR2 FQNEAQ come from the germline V gene. V dropped 5 bases and J dropped 3; count of bases not matched to a gene: 7. CDR3 DNA sequence: TGTGCCAGCAGCCCCCCGGGACTAATCTACGAGCAGTACTTC. Its translation is CASSPPGLIYEQYF.

Turning to this clone: Germline and junction disagree at one end, which may indicate a read error. The rearrangement uses TRBV4-3 and TRBJ2-7, with D perhaps TRBD1 (6 bases). The CDR3 is 15 amino acids. Per germline, CDR1 LGHNA and CDR2 YSLEER. The CDR3 spells CASSLSLTGSCEQYF. The CDR3 nucleotides are TGCGCCAGCAGCCTTTCACTGACAGGATCCTGCGAGCAGTACTTC.

This clone has only one observation. The chain recombines TRBV6-4 with TRBJ2-2; D is unresolved. V lost 2 bases and J 1 base, leaving 5 bases between the germline ends. The CDR3 runs 14 residues. The germline V gene has CDR1 MRHNA and CDR2 SNTAGT. The CDR3, as DNA: TGTGCCAGCAGTGACAGACAGAACACCGGGGAGCTGTTTTTT. It encodes CASSDRQNTGELFF.

This sequence joins TRBV5-4 and TRBJ2-5; D is possibly TRBD1 (6 bases). The V end lost 3 bases, the J end lost 1 base, and 10 bases lay between the germline ends. This CDR3 region has 14 residues. Germline V lookup: CDR1 SGHNT, CDR2 YYREEE (reference sequence). In DNA, the CDR3 is TGTGCCAGCAGCTCCCGGACAGTCCAAGAGACCCAGTACTTC. Its translation: CASSSRTVQETQYF.